A selection of T cell receptor beta chains follows, all from one sample in a study of T cell responses to AZD1222 COVID-19 vaccine. Data came from immunoSEQ multiplex PCR; TCRdb stores just in-frame clones and leaves some out. The data hold about 69,000 clones, with less than 90% observed a single time. The source was peripheral blood, collected 28 days after the second AZD1222 dose. All receptors derive from an adult who received the AZD1222 COVID-19 vaccine. Both conserved end residues are trimmed from each CDR3.

v_call: TRBV15; j_call: TRBJ2-7; cdr3_aa: ATSTSRPGTGGSYEQY
v_call: TRBV30; j_call: TRBJ1-2; cdr3_aa: ALGQSNYGYT
v_call: TRBV12-5; j_call: TRBJ1-1; cdr3_aa: ASGPQGAGAF
v_call: TRBV6-5; j_call: TRBJ1-2; cdr3_aa: ASNSGGVQGYT
v_call: TRBV15; j_call: TRBJ2-5; cdr3_aa: ATSRDGHLGETQY
v_call: TRBV23-1; j_call: TRBJ2-7; cdr3_aa: ASSQFSQTGQGRRSDEQY
v_call: TRBV29-1; j_call: TRBJ2-3; cdr3_aa: SVGGSGSTDTQY
v_call: TRBV5-6; j_call: TRBJ1-1; cdr3_aa: ASSLGDRARVKAF
v_call: TRBV7-9; j_call: TRBJ2-6; cdr3_aa: ASSLSGSGANVLT
v_call: TRBV11-2; j_call: TRBJ1-1; cdr3_aa: ASSPSGNTEAF
v_call: TRBV7-8; j_call: TRBJ2-7; cdr3_aa: ASSPLLAGVPEQY
v_call: TRBV6-5; j_call: TRBJ1-4; cdr3_aa: ASSRQGATNEKLF
v_call: TRBV5-1; j_call: TRBJ2-1; cdr3_aa: ATQALGAGNEQF
v_call: TRBV15; j_call: TRBJ2-3; cdr3_aa: ATSRDLTSGYTDTQY
v_call: TRBV7-9; j_call: TRBJ2-2; cdr3_aa: ASSSLADNTGELF
v_call: TRBV3-1/TRBV3-2; j_call: TRBJ2-1; cdr3_aa: ASSQVQGNEQF
v_call: TRBV7-5; j_call: TRBJ1-1; cdr3_aa: VRSPLITERDRVRMNTEAF
v_call: TRBV5-1; j_call: TRBJ2-5; cdr3_aa: ASSVSGGQETQY
v_call: TRBV3-1/TRBV3-2; j_call: TRBJ1-2; cdr3_aa: ASSQGWGRANHGYT
v_call: TRBV7-2; j_call: TRBJ2-2; cdr3_aa: ASSLGGHPTGELF
v_call: TRBV5-6; j_call: TRBJ2-5; cdr3_aa: ASSPASGETQY
v_call: TRBV7-9; j_call: TRBJ2-7; cdr3_aa: ASSLVDGSDEQY
v_call: TRBV9; j_call: TRBJ2-6; cdr3_aa: ASSFPRTGSGANVLT
v_call: TRBV6-5; j_call: TRBJ1-1; cdr3_aa: ASSSGQGSEAF
v_call: TRBV19; j_call: TRBJ1-4; cdr3_aa: ATSSPGAYEKLF
v_call: TRBV6-5; j_call: TRBJ1-2; cdr3_aa: ASSHGQASNYGYT
v_call: TRBV12-5; j_call: TRBJ2-3; cdr3_aa: ASGLGLGTGTDTQY
v_call: TRBV18; j_call: TRBJ1-2; cdr3_aa: ASSPPDRRNYGYT
v_call: TRBV7-9; j_call: TRBJ1-2; cdr3_aa: ASSPDRGVYGYT
v_call: TRBV7-2; j_call: TRBJ1-1; cdr3_aa: ASRQGVATEAF
v_call: TRBV9; j_call: TRBJ2-6; cdr3_aa: ASSALIPQGPGANVLT
v_call: TRBV7-3; j_call: TRBJ1-1; cdr3_aa: ASSQGEINTEAF
v_call: TRBV6-5; j_call: TRBJ2-7; cdr3_aa: ASRALTPDYEQY
v_call: TRBV7-9; j_call: TRBJ2-7; cdr3_aa: ASSWGLEREGYEQY
v_call: TRBV18; j_call: TRBJ1-2; cdr3_aa: ASSPIVEGSYGYT
v_call: TRBV27; j_call: TRBJ2-1; cdr3_aa: ASSSWTSPSEQF
v_call: TRBV12-3/TRBV12-4; j_call: TRBJ2-5; cdr3_aa: ASSTQETQY
v_call: TRBV29-1; j_call: TRBJ1-1; cdr3_aa: SVEDTPEAF
v_call: TRBV7-8; j_call: TRBJ2-7; cdr3_aa: ASSNTGPYEQY
v_call: TRBV19; j_call: TRBJ1-2; cdr3_aa: ASTTEWGADYGYT
v_call: TRBV2; j_call: TRBJ2-7; cdr3_aa: ASRRADTTHEQY
v_call: TRBV18; j_call: TRBJ2-1; cdr3_aa: ASSPEGPGV
v_call: TRBV18; j_call: TRBJ1-2; cdr3_aa: ASSAQVREDGYT
v_call: TRBV5-1; j_call: TRBJ1-1; cdr3_aa: ASSPDRVGTEAF
v_call: TRBV19; j_call: TRBJ1-1; cdr3_aa: ASSYRSGSANTEAF
v_call: TRBV5-5; j_call: TRBJ2-2; cdr3_aa: ASSPLSGDITGELF
v_call: TRBV7-9; j_call: TRBJ1-1; cdr3_aa: ASSMRGGGNTKAF
v_call: TRBV6-5; j_call: TRBJ2-5; cdr3_aa: ASSPTPGGGETQY
v_call: TRBV25-1; j_call: TRBJ2-1; cdr3_aa: ASSDRDRGLIEQF
v_call: TRBV9; j_call: TRBJ2-2; cdr3_aa: ASSVGSGGVTGELF
v_call: TRBV19; j_call: TRBJ1-6; cdr3_aa: ASSIGTSRNSPLH
v_call: TRBV6-6; j_call: TRBJ1-5; cdr3_aa: ASSYQGQLNQPQH
v_call: TRBV10-2; j_call: TRBJ1-1; cdr3_aa: ATSTRHSARTEAF
v_call: TRBV12-5; j_call: TRBJ1-5; cdr3_aa: ASGLWTGVSQPQH